A single sample is the source of the 25 T cell receptor beta chains below, sequenced in a study of beta chain features in type 1 diabetes. Of the isolated RNA, all was reverse transcribed, and so the sequenced material was expressed TCRB transcripts. The assay was immunoSEQ multiplex PCR, and TCRdb's table has in-frame clones only and misses some. This table has hundreds of thousands of clones, roughly 31% appearing once. The specimen sequenced was naive CD4+ T cells from blood. The source of these receptors is a young man in good health.

This clone was seen a few times. The chain recombines TRBV29-1 with TRBJ2-7; TRBD1 or TRBD2 may be the D gene (6 bases each). Germline CDR1 is SQVTM and CDR2 is ANQGSEA. V was shortened by 3 bases and J by 3 bases, with 9 bases between the two germline ends. The CDR3 totals 12 residues. CDR3 region: CSVDGGNYEQYF. The CDR3 DNA reads TGCAGCGTTGACGGGGGCAACTACGAGCAGTACTTC.

The rearrangement joins TRBV7-3 to TRBJ2-5, with TRBD2 identical over 12 bases. The CDR3 totals 16 residues. Germline CDR1 is SGHTA and CDR2 is FQGTGA. The trim removed 5 bases at V and 5 bases at J, leaving 9 bases unmatched. The CDR3 DNA sequence: TGTGCCAGCAGCCCCCAAGGGACTAGCGGGCGGGAGACCCAGTACTTC. This gives the protein CASSPQGTSGRETQYF. The full variable domain, completed using reference TRBV7-3 and TRBJ2-5, is GAGVSQTPSNKVTEKGKYVELRCDPISGHTALYWYRQSLGQGPEFLIYFQGTGAADDSGLPNDRFFAVRPEGSVSTLKIQRTERGDSAVYLCASSPQGTSGRETQYFGPGTRLLVL.

J is TRBJ2-5 and V is TRBV30; the match to TRBD1 covers 8 bases. Per the germline V gene, CDR1 is GTSNPN and CDR2 is SVGIG (reference sequence). The CDR3 runs 15 residues. After removal of 4 bases from V and 6 bases from J, the junction contained 13 bases not matched to a gene. Written as DNA, the CDR3 is TGTGCCTGGACCCCCTTAGGCAGGGGGCGGCAGACCCAGTACTTC. The encoded protein is CAWTPLGRGRQTQYF.

The chain links TRBV6-6 to TRBJ2-1; D remains ambiguous. The CDR3 is 14 amino acids. Germline V lookup: CDR1 MNHNY, CDR2 SVGAGI (reference sequence). Trimming took 2 bases from V and 4 from J, leaving 9 bases between them. CDR3 nucleotide sequence: TGTGCCAGCAGTTACCAGCAGGATTACAATGAGCAGTTCTTC. Translated: CASSYQQDYNEQFF.

The rearrangement joins TRBV7-9 to TRBJ1-1; 11 nucleotides align to TRBD1. The ends lost 3 bases at V and 3 bases at J; junction bases unmatched: 6. CDR3 size: 16 residues. The germline V gene has CDR1 SEHNR and CDR2 FQNEAQ (reference sequence). CDR3 region: CASSFKMGQGDTEAFF. The CDR3 nucleotides read TGTGCCAGCAGCTTCAAGATGGGACAGGGGGACACTGAAGCTTTCTTT. The full variable domain, its missing parts supplied by reference TRBV7-9 and TRBJ1-1, is DTGVSQNPRHKITKRGQNVTFRCDPISEHNRLYWYRQTLGQGPEFLTYFQNEAQLEKSRLLSDRFSAERPKGSFSTLEIQRTEQGDSAMYLCASSFKMGQGDTEAFFGQGTRLTVV.

There are a few counts of this clone. The CDR3 DNA sequence: TGTGCCAGCAGCATAAGGGACAGGGCCTCCTACAATGAGCAGTTCTTC. It translates to CASSIRDRASYNEQFF. The chain has TRBV11-1 and TRBJ2-1, with 9 bases fitting TRBD1. Germline lookup yields CDR1 SGHAT and CDR2 FQDESV (reference sequence). V gave up 5 bases and J gave up 0 bases; unmatched junction bases: 5. The CDR3 spans 16 residues.

V gene TRBV4-2 combines with J gene TRBJ2-1; TRBD1 matches 7 bases. The germline CDR1 and CDR2 sequences are LGHNA and YNFKEQ. J lost 6 bases, V lost 3 bases, and 11 bases had no gene match. CDR3 length: 16 residues. The CDR3 reads CASSHSGGAGGNEQFF. In nucleotides, the CDR3 is TGTGCCAGCAGCCACTCGGGTGGTGCAGGGGGCAATGAGCAGTTCTTC.

This clone appeared once. The chain links TRBV7-2 to TRBJ2-5; 7 bases line up with TRBD1. Unmatched junction bases numbered 6, after V lost 6 bases and J lost 2 bases. The germline V gene has CDR1 SGHTA and CDR2 FQGNSA. This CDR3 region has 14 residues. CDR3 coding DNA: TGTGCCAGCAGTAAGGACAGGTCGCAAGAGACCCAGTACTTC. It encodes CASSKDRSQETQYF.

This clone came up a few times. The chain employs TRBV4-2 and TRBJ2-3; D might be TRBD2 (6 bases). The V end lost 1 base, the J end lost 4 bases, and 12 bases lay between the germline ends. This CDR3 spans 15 amino acids. Germline-derived CDR1 and CDR2 are LGHNA and YNFKEQ. As DNA, the CDR3 is TGTGCCAGCAGCCAAGTCGGGAGTAGCGCAGATACGCAGTATTTT. Its protein is CASSQVGSSADTQYF.

The chain joins TRBV18 to TRBJ1-2; 9 nucleotides line up with TRBD1. CDR3 length: 15 amino acids. V dropped 6 bases and J dropped 0; count of bases not matched to a gene: 5. Germline V gives CDR1 KGHSH, CDR2 LQKENI. The CDR3 DNA reads as TGTGCCAGCTCGACAGGGGGATCAGCTAACTATGGCTACACCTTC. Amino acids: CASSTGGSANYGYTF.

This clone was observed a few times. The chain combines TRBV7-2 with TRBJ2-5; TRBD1 aligns across 10 bases. Germline V gene data show CDR1 as SGHTA and CDR2 as FQGNSA. This CDR3 is 15 amino acids long. The V and J ends lost 3 bases and 7 bases, in that order; junction bases with no gene match: 8. CDR3 loop: CASSLMTGGYGTQYF. DNA of the CDR3: TGTGCCAGCAGCTTGATGACAGGGGGCTACGGGACCCAGTACTTC.

This clone was picked up a small number of times. The gene calls are TRBV6-6 and TRBJ1-5, with D uncertain. The CDR3 extends over 14 amino acids. V lost 0 bases to trimming and J lost 5 bases, with 8 bases between them. CDR1 and CDR2 (germline): MNHNY, SVGAGI (reference sequence). CDR3 sequence: CASSYSGSYQPQHF. CDR3 DNA: TGTGCCAGCAGTTACTCGGGCAGCTATCAGCCCCAGCATTTT.

The chain's CDR3 is CASSLRNYQETQYF. Here the CDR3 DNA reads TGTGCCAGCAGCTTAAGGAACTATCAAGAGACCCAGTACTTC. The chain links TRBV7-8 to TRBJ2-5; D uncertain. The CDR3 runs to 14 residues. Germline V gene sequence: CDR1 SGHVS, CDR2 FQNEAQ. Trimming cost V 2 bases and J 2 bases, with 9 bases left between them.

V gene TRBV10-3 combines with J gene TRBJ2-7; 9 bases are a match to TRBD1. After removal of 4 bases from V and 5 bases from J, the junction contained 6 bases not matched to a gene. From germline, CDR1 is ENHRY and CDR2 SYGVKD. The CDR3 length is 14 residues. The CDR3 loop reads CAISGDRVANEQYF. The CDR3 coding sequence is TGTGCCATCAGTGGGGACAGGGTTGCAAACGAGCAGTACTTC.

V and J are TRBV6-6 and TRBJ2-2; the match to TRBD2 covers 8 bases. V was clipped by 7 bases and J by 4 bases; unmatched bases: 11. CDR1 is MNHNY, CDR2 SVGAGI, per germline (reference sequence). CDR3 length: 16 amino acids. The CDR3 here is CASINREGGSTGELFF. As DNA, the CDR3 is TGTGCCAGCATTAATCGGGAGGGCGGTAGCACCGGGGAGCTGTTTTTT.

The V call is TRBV29-1, the J call TRBJ2-7, with 9 nucleotides matching TRBD2. The CDR3 has 13 amino acids. V was clipped by 4 bases and J by 1 base; unmatched bases: 2. CDR1 and CDR2 from the germline V gene are SQVTM and ANQGSEA. For the CDR3, the DNA is TGCAGCGTTGGACTAGCGGTTTCCTACGAGCAGTACTTC. Protein: CSVGLAVSYEQYF.

This clone appeared a few times. This chain uses TRBV29-1 with TRBJ2-5; 11 positions agree with TRBD2. V shed 6 bases, J shed 4 bases, and the junction held 10 bases outside the gene matches. This CDR3 contains 15 residues. Germline V gene sequence: CDR1 SQVTM, CDR2 ANQGSEA. The CDR3 nucleotides read TGCAGCGTCCGGACTAGCGGGTCTATTAGAGAGACCCAGTACTTC. It yields the protein CSVRTSGSIRETQYF.

This clone was seen a few times. This sample includes further DNA sequences coding for the same CDR3. The chain uses TRBV30 and TRBJ2-7; the D is unclear. The CDR3 has 12 residues. The germline V gene has CDR1 GTSNPN and CDR2 SVGIG (reference sequence). Trimming removed 1 base from V and 3 bases from J, with 7 bases in between. The CDR3 region is CAWSDGSYEQYF. CDR3 DNA: TGTGCCTGGAGTGACGGTAGCTACGAGCAGTACTTC.

The rearrangement links TRBV7-2 to TRBJ2-2; 10 bases match TRBD2. This CDR3 comprises 16 residues. The V gene's germline CDR1 is SGHTA and CDR2 FQGNSA. Trimming at V came to 5 bases and at J to 3 bases, leaving 6 bases not matched to a gene. The CDR3 loop is CASSQSGRADTGELFF. CDR3 bases: TGTGCCAGCAGCCAAAGCGGGAGGGCCGACACCGGGGAGCTGTTTTTT.

J is TRBJ2-4 and V is TRBV9, with D possibly being TRBD2 (5 bases). Looked up from germline, CDR1 is SGDLS and CDR2 is YYNGEE. CDR3 length: 15 residues. V lost 0 bases, J lost 3 bases, and 10 bases lay in between. The CDR3 is CASSVAGNNKNIQYF. The CDR3 DNA reads as TGTGCCAGCAGCGTAGCGGGGAATAACAAAAACATTCAGTACTTC.

This clone was counted only a few times. The chain joins TRBV10-3 to TRBJ2-3; 8 bases are a match to TRBD1. Germline V gene data show CDR1 as ENHRY and CDR2 as SYGVKD. The junction had 11 bases not matched to a gene; V was cut back by 10 bases and J by 5 bases. The CDR3 is 14 amino acids. The CDR3 DNA follows: TGTGCCACCGCCCAGGGGGCTGAGGTAGATACGCAGTATTTT. This sequence encodes CATAQGAEVDTQYF.

This clone has more than one count but fewer than ten. The chain couples TRBV6-4 to TRBJ2-1; 9 nucleotides line up with TRBD2. CDR3 length: 14 residues. The V and J ends lost 8 bases and 9 bases, in that order; junction bases with no gene match: 11. The germline V gene encodes CDR1 MRHNA and CDR2 SNTAGT. CDR3 region: CASANSGSSSEQFF. CDR3 in DNA: TGTGCCAGCGCAAATAGCGGGAGTAGTTCTGAGCAGTTCTTC.

The chain couples TRBV30 to TRBJ2-3; TRBD1 is a possible D gene (6 bases). Germline lookup yields CDR1 GTSNPN and CDR2 SVGIG (reference sequence). There are 14 residues in the CDR3. V was cut by 4 bases and J by 2 bases, with 13 bases left in between. CDR3 nucleotide sequence: TGTGCCTGGACGGGCAGGGACATCACAGATACGCAGTATTTT. Encoded protein: CAWTGRDITDTQYF.

The rearrangement joins TRBV7-2 to TRBJ2-7; 10 bases are a match to TRBD2. CDR3 length: 16 residues. Germline CDR1 and CDR2: SGHTA and FQGNSA. V lost 3 bases, J lost 6 bases, and 11 bases stayed unmatched. The CDR3 coding sequence is TGTGCCAGCAGCTTCGTAAGGCGGACTAGCGGTCCCGAGCAGTACTTC. Translating it yields CASSFVRRTSGPEQYF.

This clone was recorded a few times. The rearrangement uses TRBV5-1 and TRBJ2-5; weak D call: TRBD1 (6 bases). The length of the CDR3 is 14 residues. Germline CDR1 SGHRS, CDR2 YFSETQ. Trimming left V 4 bases short and J 8 bases short, with 18 bases between. In DNA, the CDR3 is TGCGCCAGCAGCGCCACGGACAGATCACCAACCCAGTACTTC. Residues: CASSATDRSPTQYF.